This T cell receptor (beta chain) was obtained from a study of pediatric ulcerative colitis. Findings and limits, study-wide: No controls had the two rectal clonotypes shared by ulcerative colitis patients. Rectal repertoires separated controls, mild-moderate and acute severe colitis. Repertoires came from total lymphocyte DNA, not specific subsets.

Profiling relied on immunoSEQ multiplex PCR, and the TCRdb table lists in-frame clones only, not all of them. Of 30,000 or so clones listed, roughly three quarters are singletons. Germline V gene data show CDR1 as MGHDK and CDR2 as SYGVNS. The CDR3 length is 12 residues. The junction had 6 bases not matched to a gene; V was cut back by 6 bases and J by 8 bases. For this clone: The antigen remains unidentified.

The rectum was sampled with one to two pinch biopsies at colonoscopy. The diagnostic colonoscopy in ulcerative colitis patients preceded any immunosuppressive treatment. Sequences were obtained from gut tissue. The clonotype originates from a boy aged 5-17 years with mild ulcerative colitis. The chain couples TRBV25-1 to TRBJ1-2; TRBD1 matches at 7 bases. CDR3 bases: TGTGCCAGCAGCCCGACAGGGAAAGGCTACACCTTC. Protein sequence: CASSPTGKGYTF.